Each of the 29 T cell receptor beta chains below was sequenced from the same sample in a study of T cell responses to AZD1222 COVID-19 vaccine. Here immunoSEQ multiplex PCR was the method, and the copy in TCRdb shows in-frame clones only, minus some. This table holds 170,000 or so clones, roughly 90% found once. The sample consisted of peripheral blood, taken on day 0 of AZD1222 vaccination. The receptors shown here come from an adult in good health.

The CDR3 loop is CASSGGQGGTEAFF. CDR3 DNA sequence: TGCGCCAGCAGCGGGGGACAGGGCGGGACTGAAGCTTTCTTT. The genes are TRBV5-1 and TRBJ1-1, with 9 bases that match TRBD1. The length of the CDR3 is 14 residues. Trimming took 4 bases from V and 5 from J; bases not matched to a gene: 6. Germline lookup yields CDR1 SGHRS and CDR2 YFSETQ.

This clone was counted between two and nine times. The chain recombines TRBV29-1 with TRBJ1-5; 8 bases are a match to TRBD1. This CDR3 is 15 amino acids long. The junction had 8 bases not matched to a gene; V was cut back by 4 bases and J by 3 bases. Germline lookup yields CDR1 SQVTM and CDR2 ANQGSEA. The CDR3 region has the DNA TGCAGCGTTGTTATCGGACAGGGTAACAATCAGCCCCAGCATTTT. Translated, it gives CSVVIGQGNNQPQHF.

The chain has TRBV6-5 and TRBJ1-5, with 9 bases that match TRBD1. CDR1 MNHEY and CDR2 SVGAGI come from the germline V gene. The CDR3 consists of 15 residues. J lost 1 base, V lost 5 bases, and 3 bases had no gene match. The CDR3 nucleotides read TGTGCCAGCAGTCTACAGGGGGCGAGCAATCAGCCCCAGCATTTT. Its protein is CASSLQGASNQPQHF.

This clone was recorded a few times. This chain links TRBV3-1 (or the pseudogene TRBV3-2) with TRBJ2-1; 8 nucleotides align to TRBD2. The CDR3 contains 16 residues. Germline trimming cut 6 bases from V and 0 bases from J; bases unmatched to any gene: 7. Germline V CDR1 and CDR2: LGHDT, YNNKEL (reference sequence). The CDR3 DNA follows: TGTGCCAGCAGTCGAGCGGGAGAGAACTCCTACAATGAGCAGTTCTTC. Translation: CASSRAGENSYNEQFF.

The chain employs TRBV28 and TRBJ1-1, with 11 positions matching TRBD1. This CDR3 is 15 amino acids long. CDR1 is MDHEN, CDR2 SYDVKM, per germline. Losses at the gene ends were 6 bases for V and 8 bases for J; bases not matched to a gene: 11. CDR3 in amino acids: CASSRAGTGGKEAFF. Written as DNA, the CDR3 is TGTGCCAGCAGCCGCGCCGGGACAGGGGGGAAAGAAGCTTTCTTT.

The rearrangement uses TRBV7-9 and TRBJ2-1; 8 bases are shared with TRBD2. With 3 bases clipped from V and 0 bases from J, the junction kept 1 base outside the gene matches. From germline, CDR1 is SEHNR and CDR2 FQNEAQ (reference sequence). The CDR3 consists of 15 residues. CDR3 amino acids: CASSFSGASYNEQFF. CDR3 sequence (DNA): TGTGCCAGCAGCTTTAGCGGGGCCTCCTACAATGAGCAGTTCTTC.

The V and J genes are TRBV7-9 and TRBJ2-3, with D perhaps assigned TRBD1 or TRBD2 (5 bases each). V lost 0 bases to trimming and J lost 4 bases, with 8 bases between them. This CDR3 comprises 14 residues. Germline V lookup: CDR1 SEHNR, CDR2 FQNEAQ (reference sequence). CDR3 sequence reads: CASSLARGPDTQYF. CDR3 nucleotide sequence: TGTGCCAGCAGCTTAGCGAGGGGCCCAGATACGCAGTATTTT.

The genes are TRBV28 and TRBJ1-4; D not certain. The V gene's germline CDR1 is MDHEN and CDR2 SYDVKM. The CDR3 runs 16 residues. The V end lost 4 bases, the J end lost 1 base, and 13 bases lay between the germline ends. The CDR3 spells CASSSPGGETNEKLFF. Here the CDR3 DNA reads TGTGCCAGCAGTTCCCCCGGTGGGGAAACTAATGAAAAACTGTTTTTT.

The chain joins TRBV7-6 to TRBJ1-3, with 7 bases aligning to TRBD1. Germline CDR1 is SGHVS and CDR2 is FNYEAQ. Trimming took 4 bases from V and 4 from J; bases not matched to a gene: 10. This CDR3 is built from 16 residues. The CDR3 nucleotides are TGTGCCAGCAGCTCCCAGGGGGGAGTGCGAGGAAACACCATATATTTT. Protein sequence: CASSSQGGVRGNTIYF.

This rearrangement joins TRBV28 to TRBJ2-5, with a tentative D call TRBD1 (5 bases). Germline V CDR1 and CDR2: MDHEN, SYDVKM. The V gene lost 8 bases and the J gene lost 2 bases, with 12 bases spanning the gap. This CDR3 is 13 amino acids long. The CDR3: CASREQVQETQYF. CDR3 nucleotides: TGTGCCAGCCGAGAACAGGTACAAGAGACCCAGTACTTC.

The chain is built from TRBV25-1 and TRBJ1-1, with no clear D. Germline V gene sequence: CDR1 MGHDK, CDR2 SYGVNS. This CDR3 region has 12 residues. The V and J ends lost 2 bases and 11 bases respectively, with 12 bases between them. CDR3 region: CASSEVLGRAFF. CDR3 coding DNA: TGTGCCAGCAGTGAAGTGCTCGGACGGGCTTTCTTT.

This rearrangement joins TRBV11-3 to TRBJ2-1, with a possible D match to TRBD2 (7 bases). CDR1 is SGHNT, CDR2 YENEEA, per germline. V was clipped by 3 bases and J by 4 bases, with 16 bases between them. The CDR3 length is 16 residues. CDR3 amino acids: CASSFREGVPYNEQFF. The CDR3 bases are TGTGCCAGCAGCTTTAGGGAGGGGGTTCCTTACAATGAGCAGTTCTTC. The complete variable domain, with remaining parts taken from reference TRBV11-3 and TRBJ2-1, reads EAGVVQSPRYKIIEKKQPVAFWCNPISGHNTLYWYLQNLGQGPELLIRYENEEAVDDSQLPKDRFSAERLKGVDSTLKIQPAELGDSAVYLCASSFREGVPYNEQFFGPGTRLTVL.

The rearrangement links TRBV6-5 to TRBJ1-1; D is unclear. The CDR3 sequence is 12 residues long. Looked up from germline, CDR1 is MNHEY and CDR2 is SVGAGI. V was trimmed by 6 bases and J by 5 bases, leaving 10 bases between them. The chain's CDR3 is CASSGRLTEAFF. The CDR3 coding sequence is TGTGCCAGCAGCGGCAGGTTAACTGAAGCTTTCTTT.

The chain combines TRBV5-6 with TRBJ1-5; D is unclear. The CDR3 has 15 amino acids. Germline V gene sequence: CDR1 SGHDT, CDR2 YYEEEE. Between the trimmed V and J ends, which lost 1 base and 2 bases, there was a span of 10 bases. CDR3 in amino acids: CASSLINGGNQPQHF. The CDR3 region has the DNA TGTGCCAGCAGCTTGATTAATGGGGGCAATCAGCCCCAGCATTTT.

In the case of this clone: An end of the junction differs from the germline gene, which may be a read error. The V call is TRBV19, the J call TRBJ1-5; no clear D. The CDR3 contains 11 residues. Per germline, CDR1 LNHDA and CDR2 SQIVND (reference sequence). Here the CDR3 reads CASSMGAVFNF. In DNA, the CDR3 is TGTGCCAGTAGTATGGGAGCGGTTTTCAATTTT.

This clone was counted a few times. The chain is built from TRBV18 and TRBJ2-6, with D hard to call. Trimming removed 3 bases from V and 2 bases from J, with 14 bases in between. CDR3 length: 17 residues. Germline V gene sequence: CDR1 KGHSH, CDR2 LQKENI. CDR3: CASSPVSTVAGANVLTF. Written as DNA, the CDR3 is TGTGCCAGCTCACCCGTGTCGACTGTAGCTGGGGCCAACGTCCTGACTTTC.

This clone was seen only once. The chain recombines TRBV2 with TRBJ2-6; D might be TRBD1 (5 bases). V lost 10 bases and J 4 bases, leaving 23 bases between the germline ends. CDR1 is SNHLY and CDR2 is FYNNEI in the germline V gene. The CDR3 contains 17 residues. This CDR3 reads CATTRQGGVIGANVLTF. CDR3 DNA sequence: TGTGCCACCACTCGGCAGGGTGGTGTTATAGGGGCCAACGTCCTGACTTTC.

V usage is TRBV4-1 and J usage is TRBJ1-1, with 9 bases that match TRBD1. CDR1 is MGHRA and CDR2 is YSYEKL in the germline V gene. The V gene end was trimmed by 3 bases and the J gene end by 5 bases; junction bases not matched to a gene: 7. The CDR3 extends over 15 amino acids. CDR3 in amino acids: CASSQRQGDGTEAFF. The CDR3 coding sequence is TGCGCCAGCAGCCAGAGACAGGGGGATGGGACTGAAGCTTTCTTT.

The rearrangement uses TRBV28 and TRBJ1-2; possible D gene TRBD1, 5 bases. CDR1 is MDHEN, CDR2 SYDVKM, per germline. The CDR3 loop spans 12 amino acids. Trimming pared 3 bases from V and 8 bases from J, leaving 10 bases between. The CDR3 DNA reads TGTGCCAGCAGTTTGCCGGGGGTCGGCTACACCTTC. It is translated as CASSLPGVGYTF.

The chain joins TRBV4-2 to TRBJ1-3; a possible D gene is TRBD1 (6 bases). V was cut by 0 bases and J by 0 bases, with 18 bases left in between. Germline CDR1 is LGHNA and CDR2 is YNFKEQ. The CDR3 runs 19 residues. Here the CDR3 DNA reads TGTGCCAGCAGCCAAGAGGGGGGCAGGGGAGATGCCTCTGGAAACACCATATATTTT. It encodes CASSQEGGRGDASGNTIYF.

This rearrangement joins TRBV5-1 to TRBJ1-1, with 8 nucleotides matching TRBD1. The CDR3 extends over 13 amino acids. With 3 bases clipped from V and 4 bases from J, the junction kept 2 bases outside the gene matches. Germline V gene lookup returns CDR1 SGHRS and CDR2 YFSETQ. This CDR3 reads CASSSTGATEAFF. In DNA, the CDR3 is TGCGCCAGCAGCTCGACAGGGGCCACTGAAGCTTTCTTT.

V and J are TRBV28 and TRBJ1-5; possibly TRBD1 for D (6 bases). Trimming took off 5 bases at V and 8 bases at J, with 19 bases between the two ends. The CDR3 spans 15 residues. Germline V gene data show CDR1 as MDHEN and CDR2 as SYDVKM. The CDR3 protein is CASSPRRTAMEPQHF. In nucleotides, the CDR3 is TGTGCCAGCAGTCCCCGTCGGACAGCCATGGAGCCCCAGCATTTT.

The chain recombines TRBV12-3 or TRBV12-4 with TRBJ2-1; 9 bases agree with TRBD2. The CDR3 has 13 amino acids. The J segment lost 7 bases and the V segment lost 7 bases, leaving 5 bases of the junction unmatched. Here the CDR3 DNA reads TGTGCCAGCACAGAGCGGGAGGTTAATGAGCAGTTCTTC. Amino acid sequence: CASTEREVNEQFF.

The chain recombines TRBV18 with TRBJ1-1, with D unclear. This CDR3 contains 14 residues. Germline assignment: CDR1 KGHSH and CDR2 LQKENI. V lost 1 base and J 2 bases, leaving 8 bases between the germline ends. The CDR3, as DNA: TGTGCCAGCTCACCACTGGAAGGAAACACTGAAGCTTTCTTT. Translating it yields CASSPLEGNTEAFF.

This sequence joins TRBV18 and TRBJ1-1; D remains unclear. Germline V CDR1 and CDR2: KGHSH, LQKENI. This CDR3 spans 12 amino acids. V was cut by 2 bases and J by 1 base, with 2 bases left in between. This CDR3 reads CASSPGNTEAFF. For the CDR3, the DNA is TGTGCCAGCTCACCAGGGAACACTGAAGCTTTCTTT.

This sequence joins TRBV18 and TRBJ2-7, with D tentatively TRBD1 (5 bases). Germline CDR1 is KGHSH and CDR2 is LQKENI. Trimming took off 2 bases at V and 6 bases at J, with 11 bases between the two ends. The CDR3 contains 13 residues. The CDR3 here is CASSPSPGREQYF. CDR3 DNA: TGTGCCAGCTCACCAAGTCCAGGGCGCGAGCAGTACTTC.

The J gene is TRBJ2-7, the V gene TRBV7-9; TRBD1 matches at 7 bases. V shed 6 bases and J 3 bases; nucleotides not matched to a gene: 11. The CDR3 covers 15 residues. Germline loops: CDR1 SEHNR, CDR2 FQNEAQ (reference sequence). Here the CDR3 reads CASSPPDRSGYEQYF. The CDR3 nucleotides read TGTGCCAGCAGTCCGCCGGACAGGTCCGGCTACGAGCAGTACTTC.

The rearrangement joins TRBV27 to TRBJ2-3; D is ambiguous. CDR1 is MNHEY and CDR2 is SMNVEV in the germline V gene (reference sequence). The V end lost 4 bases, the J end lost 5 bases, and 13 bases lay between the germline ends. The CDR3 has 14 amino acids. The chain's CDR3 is CASSSHLRRDTQYF. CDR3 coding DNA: TGTGCCAGCAGTTCCCACCTCAGGAGAGATACGCAGTATTTT.

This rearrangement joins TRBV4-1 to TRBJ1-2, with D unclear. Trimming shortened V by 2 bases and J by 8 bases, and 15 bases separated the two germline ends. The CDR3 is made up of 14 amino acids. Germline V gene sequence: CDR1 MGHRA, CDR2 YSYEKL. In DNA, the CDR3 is TGCGCCAGCAGCCAATCCACCTCTCGAGAGGGCTACACCTTC. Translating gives CASSQSTSREGYTF.